This TCR beta chain was sequenced in a study of blood T cell repertoires in COVID-19. Deletions cut 6 bases from V and 0 bases from J, with 18 bases between. In germline, CDR1 is SEHNR, CDR2 FQNEAQ (reference sequence). The CDR3 length is 18 residues. Study members were between roughly 18 and 90 years old and lived in 20 to 30 US regions. Categorization into cohorts depended on clinical history that participants reported. Sequenced by immunoSEQ multiplex PCR; TCRdb stores in-frame clones only, minus some. The top ten clones hold over 3% of a sample with some 220,000 clones, 80% to 90% of them seen once.

The clonotype originates from a woman aged 18-29 years in a cohort exposed to, infected with or recovered from COVID-19 (not recorded which). The source material was PBMCs or T cells enriched from blood (not recorded which). This chain connects TRBV7-9 to TRBJ2-6; possible D gene TRBD2, 6 bases. The CDR3 DNA reads as TGTGCCAGCAGGGAATCCGGGACTGGGAACTCTGGGGCCAACGTCCTGACTTTC. Protein sequence: CASRESGTGNSGANVLTF.